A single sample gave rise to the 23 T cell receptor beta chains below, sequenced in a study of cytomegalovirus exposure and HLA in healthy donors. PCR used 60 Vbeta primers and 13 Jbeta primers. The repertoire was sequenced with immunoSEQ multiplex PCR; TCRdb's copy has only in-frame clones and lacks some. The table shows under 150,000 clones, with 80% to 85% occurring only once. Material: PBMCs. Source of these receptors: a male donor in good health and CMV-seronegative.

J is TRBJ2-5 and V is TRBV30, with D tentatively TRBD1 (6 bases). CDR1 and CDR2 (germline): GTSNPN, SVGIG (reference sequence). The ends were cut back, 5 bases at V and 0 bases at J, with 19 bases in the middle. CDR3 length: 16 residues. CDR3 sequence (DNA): TGTGCCTGGGAGTCACCTCTGGGGGCTGACCAAGAGACCCAGTACTTC. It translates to CAWESPLGADQETQYF.

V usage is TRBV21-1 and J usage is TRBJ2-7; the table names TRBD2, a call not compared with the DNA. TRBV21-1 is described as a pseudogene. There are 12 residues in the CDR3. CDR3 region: CARLFMLREQYF. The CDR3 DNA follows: TGTGCCAGACTCTTTATGCTACGAGAGCAGTACTTC.

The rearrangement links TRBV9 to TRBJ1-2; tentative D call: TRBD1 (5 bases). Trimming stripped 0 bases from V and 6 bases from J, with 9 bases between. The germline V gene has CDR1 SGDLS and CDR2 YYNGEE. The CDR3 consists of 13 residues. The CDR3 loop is CASSVDGANGYTF. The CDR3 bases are TGTGCCAGCAGCGTAGATGGGGCTAATGGCTACACCTTC.

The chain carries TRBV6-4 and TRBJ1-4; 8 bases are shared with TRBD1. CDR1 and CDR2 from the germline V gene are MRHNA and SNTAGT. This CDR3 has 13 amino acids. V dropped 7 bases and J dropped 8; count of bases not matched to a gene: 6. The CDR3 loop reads CASIGQGGEKLFF. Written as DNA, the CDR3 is TGTGCCAGCATCGGACAGGGTGGGGAAAAACTGTTTTTT.

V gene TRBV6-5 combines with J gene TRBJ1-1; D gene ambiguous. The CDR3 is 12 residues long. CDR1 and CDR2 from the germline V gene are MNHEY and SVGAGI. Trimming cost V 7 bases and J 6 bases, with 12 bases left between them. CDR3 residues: CASKAESPEAFF. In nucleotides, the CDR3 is TGTGCCAGCAAGGCGGAAAGTCCTGAAGCTTTCTTT.

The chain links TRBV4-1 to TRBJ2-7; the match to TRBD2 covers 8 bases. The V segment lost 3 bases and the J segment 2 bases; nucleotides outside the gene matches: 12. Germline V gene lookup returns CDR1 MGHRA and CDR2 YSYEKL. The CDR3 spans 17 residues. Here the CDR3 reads CASSQGSGSHTAYEQYF. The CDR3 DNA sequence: TGCGCCAGCAGCCAGGGCAGCGGGAGTCATACTGCCTACGAGCAGTACTTC.

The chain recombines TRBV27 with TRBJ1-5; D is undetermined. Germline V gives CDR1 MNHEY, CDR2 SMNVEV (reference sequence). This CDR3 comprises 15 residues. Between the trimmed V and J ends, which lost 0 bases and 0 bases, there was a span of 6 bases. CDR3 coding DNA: TGTGCCAGCAGTTTATCTACCTATAGCAATCAGCCCCAGCATTTT. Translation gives CASSLSTYSNQPQHF.

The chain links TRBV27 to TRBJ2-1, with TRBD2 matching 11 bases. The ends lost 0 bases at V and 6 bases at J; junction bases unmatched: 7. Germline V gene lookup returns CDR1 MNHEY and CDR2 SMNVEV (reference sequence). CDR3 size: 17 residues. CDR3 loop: CASSLSVFLAGGNEQFF. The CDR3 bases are TGTGCCAGCAGTTTATCGGTTTTCCTAGCGGGAGGCAATGAGCAGTTCTTC.

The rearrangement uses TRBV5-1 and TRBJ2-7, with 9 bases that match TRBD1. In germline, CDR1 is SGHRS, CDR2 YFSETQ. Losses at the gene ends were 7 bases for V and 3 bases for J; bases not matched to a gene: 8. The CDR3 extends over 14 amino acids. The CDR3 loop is CASARGQGVYEQYF. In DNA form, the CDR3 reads TGCGCCAGCGCTAGGGGACAGGGAGTCTACGAGCAGTACTTC.

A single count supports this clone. The CDR3 loop reads CASSVDGGYEQYF. In DNA, the CDR3 is TGTGCCAGCAGCGTAGACGGAGGGTACGAGCAGTACTTC. V is TRBV9 and J is TRBJ2-7, with D possibly TRBD2 on 6 matching bases. The CDR3 runs to 13 residues. V shed 0 bases and J shed 4 bases, with 8 bases lying between them. CDR1 and CDR2 (germline): SGDLS, YYNGEE.

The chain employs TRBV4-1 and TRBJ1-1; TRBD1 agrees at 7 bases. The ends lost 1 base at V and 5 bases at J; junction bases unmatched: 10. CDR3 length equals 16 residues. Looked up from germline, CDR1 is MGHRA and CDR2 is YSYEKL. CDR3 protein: CASSQVVTGLWTEAFF. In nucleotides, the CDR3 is TGCGCCAGCAGCCAAGTGGTGACAGGGCTATGGACTGAAGCTTTCTTT.

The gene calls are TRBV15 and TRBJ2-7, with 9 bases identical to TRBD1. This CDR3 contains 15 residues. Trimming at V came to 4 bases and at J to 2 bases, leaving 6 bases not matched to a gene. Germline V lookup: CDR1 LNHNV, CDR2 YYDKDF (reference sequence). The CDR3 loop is CATSKPGTGTYEQYF. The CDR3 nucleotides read TGTGCCACCAGCAAACCCGGGACAGGGACCTACGAGCAGTACTTC.

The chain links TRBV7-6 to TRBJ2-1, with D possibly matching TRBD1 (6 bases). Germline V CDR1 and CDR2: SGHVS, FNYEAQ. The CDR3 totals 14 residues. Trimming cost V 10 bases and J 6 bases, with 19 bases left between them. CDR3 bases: TGTGCCACCGGAGAGGGGGTGGTCGGCAATGAGCAGTTCTTC. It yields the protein CATGEGVVGNEQFF.

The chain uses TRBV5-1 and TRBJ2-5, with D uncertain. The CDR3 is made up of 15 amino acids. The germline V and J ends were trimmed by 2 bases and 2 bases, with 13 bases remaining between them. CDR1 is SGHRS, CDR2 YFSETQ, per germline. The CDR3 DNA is TGCGCCAGCAGCTTCAGCGCTACCCCTCAAGAGACCCAGTACTTC. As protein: CASSFSATPQETQYF.

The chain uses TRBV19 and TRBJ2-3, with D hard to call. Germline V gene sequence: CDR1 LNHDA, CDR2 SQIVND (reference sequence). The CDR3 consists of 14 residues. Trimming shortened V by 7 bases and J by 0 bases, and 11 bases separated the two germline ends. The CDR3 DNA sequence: TGTGCCAGTACCGGGTTTCCTAGCACAGATACGCAGTATTTT. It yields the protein CASTGFPSTDTQYF.

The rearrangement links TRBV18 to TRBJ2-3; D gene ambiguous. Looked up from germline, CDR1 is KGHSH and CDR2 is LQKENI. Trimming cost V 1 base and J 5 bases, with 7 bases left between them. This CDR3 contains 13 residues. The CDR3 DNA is TGTGCCAGCTCACCACTCAGGCAAGATACGCAGTATTTT. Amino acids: CASSPLRQDTQYF. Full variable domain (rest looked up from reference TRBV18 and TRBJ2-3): NAGVMQNPRHLVRRRGQEARLRCSPMKGHSHVYWYRQLPEEGLKFMVYLQKENIIDESGMPKERFSAEFPKEGPSILRIQQVVRGDSAAYFCASSPLRQDTQYFGPGTRLTVL.

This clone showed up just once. The CDR3: CASSQGLAGGSSYEQYF. CDR3 DNA sequence: TGTGCCAGCAGCCAAGGACTAGCGGGAGGGAGCTCCTACGAGCAGTACTTC. The rearrangement links TRBV4-2 to TRBJ2-7; TRBD2 agrees at 14 bases. This CDR3 is 17 amino acids long. Germline lookup yields CDR1 LGHNA and CDR2 YNFKEQ. The V and J ends lost 1 base and 0 bases, in that order; junction bases with no gene match: 2.

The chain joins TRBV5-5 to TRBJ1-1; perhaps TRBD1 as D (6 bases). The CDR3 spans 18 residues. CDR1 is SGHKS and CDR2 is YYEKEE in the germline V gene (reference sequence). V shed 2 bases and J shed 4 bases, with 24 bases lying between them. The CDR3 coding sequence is TGTGCCAGCAGCTTCTTTCTGATTGATAACAGGGAATCCACTGAAGCTTTCTTT. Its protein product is CASSFFLIDNRESTEAFF.

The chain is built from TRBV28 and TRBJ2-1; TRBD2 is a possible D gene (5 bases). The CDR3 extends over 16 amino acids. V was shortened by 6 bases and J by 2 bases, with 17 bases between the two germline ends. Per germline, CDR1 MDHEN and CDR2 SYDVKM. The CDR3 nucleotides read TGTGCCAGCAGGGAAGACTACTTTAGTACCTACAATGAGCAGTTCTTC. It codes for CASREDYFSTYNEQFF.

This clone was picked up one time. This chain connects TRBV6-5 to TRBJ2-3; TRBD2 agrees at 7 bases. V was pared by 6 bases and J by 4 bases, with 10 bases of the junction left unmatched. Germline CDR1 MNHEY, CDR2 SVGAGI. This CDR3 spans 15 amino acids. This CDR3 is CASRVGRGRSDTQYF. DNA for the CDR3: TGTGCCAGCAGAGTTGGGCGGGGGAGGTCAGATACGCAGTATTTT.

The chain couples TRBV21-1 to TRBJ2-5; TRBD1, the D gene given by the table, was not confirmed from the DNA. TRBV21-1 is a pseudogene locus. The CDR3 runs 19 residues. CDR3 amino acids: CASSNLGGPRQGRGETQYF. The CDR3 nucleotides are TGTGCCAGCAGCAATTTGGGGGGCCCACGACAGGGAAGAGGGGAGACCCAGTACTTC.

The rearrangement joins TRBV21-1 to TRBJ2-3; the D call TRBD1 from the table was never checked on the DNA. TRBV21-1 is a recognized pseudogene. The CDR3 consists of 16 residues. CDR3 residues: CARVRSGTRCTDTQYF. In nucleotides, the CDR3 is TGTGCCAGGGTTCGGTCCGGGACAAGATGCACAGATACGCAGTATTTT.

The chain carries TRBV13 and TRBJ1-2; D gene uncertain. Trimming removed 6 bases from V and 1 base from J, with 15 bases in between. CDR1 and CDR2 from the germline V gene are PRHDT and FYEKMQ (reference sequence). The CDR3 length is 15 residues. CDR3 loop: CASRPNLPHNYGYTF. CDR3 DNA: TGTGCCAGCAGGCCCAACCTACCGCATAACTATGGCTACACCTTC.